The rows below give T cell receptor beta chains drawn from one sample of a study of blood T cell repertoires in COVID-19. TCRdb keeps only in-frame clones here, not all; method: immunoSEQ multiplex PCR. In the table there are 95,000 to 150,000 clones, approximately 83% of which are singletons. The sequencing sample was made of peripheral blood. These receptors came from a man of 80 years or more with active or convalescent COVID-19. The CDR3 runs from the conserved cysteine through the conserved F or W. A D gene is named only where the DNA matches it firmly. Not all rows give a size; the values are once, few, many and, for expanded clones, a class.

j_call clone_size d_call v_call cdr3_nt cdr3_aa
TRBJ1-6 NA TRBD1 TRBV9 TGTGCCAGCAGCTCCCCCGCAGGGGGCCATAATTCACCCCTCCACTTT CASSSPAGGHNSPLHF
TRBJ2-3 NA NA TRBV11-3 TGTGCCAGCAGCTTATCAAGCACAGATACGCAGTATTTT CASSLSSTDTQYF
TRBJ2-7 few TRBD2 TRBV7-2 TGTGCCAGCAGCTTCCCCGGGAGGGCCCTCTACGAGCAGTACTTC CASSFPGRALYEQYF
TRBJ2-1 NA NA TRBV6-6 TGTGCCAGCAGTTACTCGGTGAAGACTTACAATGAGCAGTTCTTC CASSYSVKTYNEQFF
TRBJ2-5 NA NA TRBV3-1/TRBV3-2 TGTGCCAGCAGCCACCGCTCGGGCCAAGAGACCCAGTACTTC CASSHRSGQETQYF
TRBJ1-3 NA NA TRBV28 TGTGCCAGCAGAAAAAACAGGGAGAGAAACACCATATATTTT CASRKNRERNTIYF
TRBJ2-7 NA NA TRBV19 TGTGCCAGTAGTTCCGGACTAAGATCCTACGAGCAGTACTTC CASSSGLRSYEQYF
TRBJ2-2 NA NA TRBV7-2 TGTGCCAGCAGCTTATCACCGGGTGCGGGCGGGGAGCTGTTTTTT CASSLSPGAGGELFF
TRBJ1-5 NA TRBD1 TRBV5-1 TGCGCCAGCAGCACGACAGGGGGTTTTAATCAGCCCCAGCATTTT CASSTTGGFNQPQHF
TRBJ2-1 few NA TRBV6-2/TRBV6-3 TGTGCCAGCAGTTACCCCTACAGTGATGAGCAGTTCTTC CASSYPYSDEQFF
TRBJ2-4 NA NA TRBV5-1 TGCGCCAGCAGCTTGGGCCTACAGGCGACCCAATCCAAAAACATTCAGTACTTC CASSLGLQATQSKNIQYF
TRBJ2-2 NA NA TRBV12-3/TRBV12-4 TGTGCCAGCAGCCTAACCACCGGGGAGCTGTTTTTT CASSLTTGELFF
TRBJ1-3 few NA TRBV5-1 TGCGCCAGCAGCTCAGACTCCGGCTCTGGAAACACCATATATTTT CASSSDSGSGNTIYF
TRBJ2-5 NA TRBD2 TRBV24-1 TGTGCCACCAGTGATCTAGCGGGAGGGCCGCTGGAGACCCAGTACTTC CATSDLAGGPLETQYF
TRBJ1-1 NA TRBD1 TRBV18 TGTGCCAGCTCACCAGCCGACAGGGGGCAGGGAACTGAAGCTTTCTTT CASSPADRGQGTEAFF
TRBJ2-7 NA NA TRBV12-3/TRBV12-4 TGTGCCAGCAGTTTATCAGGGGGGAGAGAGCAGTACTTC CASSLSGGREQYF
TRBJ2-5 NA NA TRBV30 TGTGCCTGGAGTGTCGGGGGAGAGACCCAGTACTTC CAWSVGGETQYF
TRBJ1-6 NA NA TRBV3-1/TRBV3-2 TGTGCCAGCAGCCCCCTCCGAGGGAATTCACCCCTCCACTTT CASSPLRGNSPLHF
TRBJ2-7 once TRBD1 TRBV12-3/TRBV12-4 TGTGCCAGCAGTTTGAGTCCAGGGGGCGAGCAGTACTTC CASSLSPGGEQYF
TRBJ1-5 NA NA TRBV10-3 TGTGCCATCAGCCGTGGCGCCGGAGGGAATCAGCCCCAGCATTTT CAISRGAGGNQPQHF
TRBJ1-5 NA NA TRBV4-1 TGCGCCAGCAGCCAAGATTCCGGGAGCCCCTATAGCAATCAGCCCCAGCATTTT CASSQDSGSPYSNQPQHF
TRBJ2-2 NA NA TRBV2 TGTGCCAGCAGACGTGCAGGGTACGGGGAGCTGTTTTTT CASRRAGYGELFF
TRBJ2-5 once NA TRBV7-6 TGTGCCAGCAGCCCGTATACCGGGTCGAAAGAGACCCAGTACTTC CASSPYTGSKETQYF
TRBJ2-3 NA TRBD2 TRBV6-2/TRBV6-3 TGTGCCAGCAGTTACGGGGAGGGGACTAACACAGATACGCAGTATTTT CASSYGEGTNTDTQYF